This T cell receptor beta chain is from a study of cytomegalovirus exposure and HLA in healthy donors. Study details: Among 398 genotyped donors, around 82% fell in the Caucasian-associated ancestry cluster.

Concerning this clone: Antigen unknown. Relative to the germline gene, one junction end is altered; a read error may explain this.

Germline values: CDR1 SNHLY, CDR2 FYNNEI. This CDR3 contains 15 residues. Study-wide findings and caveats: Listed as cytomegalovirus-associated were 150 or so TCR beta chains.

The PCR was carried out with 60 Vbeta primers and 13 Jbeta primers. Data came from immunoSEQ multiplex PCR; TCRdb stores just in-frame clones and leaves some out. Here the sample spans more than 95,000 clones, approximately 74% being singletons. This receptor was obtained from a woman in her 50s in good health and CMV-seropositive. This chain uses TRBV2 with TRBJ2-6; TRBD1 might be the D (5 bases). Sequencing input: PBMCs. The CDR3 region has the DNA TGTGCCAGCAGAATAGGGCTAACTGGGGCCAACGTCCTGATTTTC. This sequence encodes CASRIGLTGANVLIF.